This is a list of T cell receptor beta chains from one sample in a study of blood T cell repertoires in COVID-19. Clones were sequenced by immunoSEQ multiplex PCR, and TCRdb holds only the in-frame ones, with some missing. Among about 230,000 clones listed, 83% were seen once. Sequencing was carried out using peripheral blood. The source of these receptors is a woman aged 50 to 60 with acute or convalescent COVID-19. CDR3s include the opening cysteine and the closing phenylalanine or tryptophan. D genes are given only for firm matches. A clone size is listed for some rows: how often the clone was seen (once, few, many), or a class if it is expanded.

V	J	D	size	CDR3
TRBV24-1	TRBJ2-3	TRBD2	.	CATSALAGEDTQYF
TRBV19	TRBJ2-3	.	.	CASSIIWQSSTDTQYF
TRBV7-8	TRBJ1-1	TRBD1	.	CASSSSGGQGWTEAFF
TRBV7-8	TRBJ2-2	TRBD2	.	CASSWTSVGELFF
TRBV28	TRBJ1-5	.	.	CASYQGRTQHF
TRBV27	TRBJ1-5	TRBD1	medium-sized	CASGDRGPNQPQHF
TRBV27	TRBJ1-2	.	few	CASSPGTRKFYGYTF
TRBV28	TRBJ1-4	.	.	CASRAEGNTNEKLFF
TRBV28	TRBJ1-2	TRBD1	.	CASSSTGEGYTF
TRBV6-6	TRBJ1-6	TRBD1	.	CASSSGQGDNSPLHF
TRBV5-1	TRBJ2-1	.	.	CASSLSGGEQFF
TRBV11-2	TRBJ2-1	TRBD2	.	CASSTRSGEGNEQFF
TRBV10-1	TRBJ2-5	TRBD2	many	CASMAGERGSQETQYF
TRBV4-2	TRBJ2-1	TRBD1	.	CASSPLPGTGLFNEQFF
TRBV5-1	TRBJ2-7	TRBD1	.	CASARDRAGEQYF
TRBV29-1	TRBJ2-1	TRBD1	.	CSVGPPRTGSGEQFF
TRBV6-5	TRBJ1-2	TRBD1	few	CASSSGQAYGYTF
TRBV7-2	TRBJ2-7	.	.	CASSYRTGSEQYF
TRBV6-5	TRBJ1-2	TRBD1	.	CASSYLDRGNGYTF
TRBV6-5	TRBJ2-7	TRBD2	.	CASSYEGLAGGQYF
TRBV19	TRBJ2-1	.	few	CASSSRGYNEQFF
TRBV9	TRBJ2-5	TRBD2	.	CASSVQTSGSQETQYF
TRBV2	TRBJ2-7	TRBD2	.	CASSVGAGGTYEQYF
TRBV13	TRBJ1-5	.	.	CASSLGGGSSNQPQHF
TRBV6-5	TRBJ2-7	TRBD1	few	CASTSPGTGFEQYF
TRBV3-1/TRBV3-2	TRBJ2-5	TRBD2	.	CASSQGGVAGGGETQYF
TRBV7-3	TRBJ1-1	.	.	CASSLHQGYEAFF
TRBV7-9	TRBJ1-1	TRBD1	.	CASSLATGELNTEAFF
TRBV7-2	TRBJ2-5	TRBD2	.	CASSLAPGLAGGYQETQYF
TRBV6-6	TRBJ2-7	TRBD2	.	CASSRDPSGGSYEQYF
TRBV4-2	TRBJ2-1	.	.	CASSQGAGTSEQFF
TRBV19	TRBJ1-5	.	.	CASSPPQTGNQPQHF
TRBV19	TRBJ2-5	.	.	CASSMYGETQYF
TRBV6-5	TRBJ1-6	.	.	CASRRDIRNSPLHF
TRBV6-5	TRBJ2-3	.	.	CASRPEPTDTQYF
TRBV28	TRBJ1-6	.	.	CASKRTDLNSPLHF
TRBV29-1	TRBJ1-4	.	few	CSASGVDGEKLFF
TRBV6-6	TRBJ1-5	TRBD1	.	CASTPNQGGNQPQHF
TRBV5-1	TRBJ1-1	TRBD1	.	CASSLARTGGGLAFF
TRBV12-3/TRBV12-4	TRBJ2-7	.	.	CASSLSQKYEQYF
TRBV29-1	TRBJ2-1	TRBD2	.	CSSGEGRSYNEQFF
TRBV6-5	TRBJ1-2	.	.	CASKVRGADGYTF
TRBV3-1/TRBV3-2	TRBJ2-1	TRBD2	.	CASSLASGSANEQFF
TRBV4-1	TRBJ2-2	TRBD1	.	CASSHPRDRSTGELFF
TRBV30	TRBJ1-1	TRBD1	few	CAGTGAVRRTEAFF
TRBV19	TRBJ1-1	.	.	CASSIVGARGTEAFF